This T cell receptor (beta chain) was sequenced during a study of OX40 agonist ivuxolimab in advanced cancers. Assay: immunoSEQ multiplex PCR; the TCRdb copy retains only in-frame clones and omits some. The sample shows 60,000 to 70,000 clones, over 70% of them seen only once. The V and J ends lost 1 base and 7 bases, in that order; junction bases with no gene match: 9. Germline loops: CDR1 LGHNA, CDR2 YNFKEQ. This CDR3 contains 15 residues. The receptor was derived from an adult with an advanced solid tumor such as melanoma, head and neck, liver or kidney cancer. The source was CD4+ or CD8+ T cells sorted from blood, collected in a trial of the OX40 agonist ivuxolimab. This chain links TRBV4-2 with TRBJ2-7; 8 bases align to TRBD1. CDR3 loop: CASSQGTGTLLEQYF. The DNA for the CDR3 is TGTGCCAGCAGCCAAGGGACAGGGACCTTATTAGAGCAGTACTTC.